Below, 15 T cell receptor beta chains from the same sample are listed, as sequenced in a study of blood T cell repertoires in COVID-19. TCRdb's copy holds only in-frame clones and misses some; the assay was immunoSEQ multiplex PCR. This sample has nearly 300,000 clones, with about 88% found just once. The sequenced sample consisted of peripheral blood. These receptors all come from a human donor with COVID-19, enrolled during active disease. The donor label of this sample is uncertain.

DNA for the CDR3: TGTGCCAGCAGTCCCTCCCCGGGACAGGGTTACGAGCAGTACTTC. Translation gives CASSPSPGQGYEQYF. The rearrangement uses TRBV27 and TRBJ2-7, with 9 bases that match TRBD1. Germline V gene data show CDR1 as MNHEY and CDR2 as SMNVEV (reference sequence). The CDR3 loop spans 15 amino acids. The V segment lost 5 bases and the J segment 4 bases; nucleotides outside the gene matches: 9.

The gene calls are TRBV28 and TRBJ2-6, with a tentative D call TRBD1 (5 bases). Between the trimmed V and J ends, which lost 7 bases and 2 bases, there was a span of 15 bases. Germline V CDR1 and CDR2: MDHEN, SYDVKM. The CDR3 sequence is 16 residues long. The CDR3 here is CASTPSGRAGANVLTF. CDR3 in DNA: TGTGCCAGCACCCCCTCGGGCAGGGCTGGGGCCAACGTCCTGACTTTC.

Remarks on this clone: The same CDR3 arises from other DNA sequences in this sample as well. The chain joins TRBV29-1 to TRBJ2-3, with 10 bases matching TRBD2. Germline CDR1 is SQVTM and CDR2 is ANQGSEA. V gave up 4 bases and J gave up 0 bases; unmatched junction bases: 1. CDR3 length: 14 residues. The CDR3: CSVGTSGSTDTQYF. The CDR3 nucleotides are TGCAGCGTTGGGACTAGCGGTAGCACAGATACGCAGTATTTT.

The chain couples TRBV18 to TRBJ1-5; 8 positions match TRBD1. CDR3 size: 18 residues. Trimming at V came to 3 bases and at J to 0 bases, leaving 10 bases not matched to a gene. Germline V CDR1 and CDR2: KGHSH, LQKENI. The CDR3 protein is CASSPSRTGQGSNQPQHF. The CDR3 DNA reads TGTGCCAGCTCACCGAGCCGAACCGGACAGGGTAGCAATCAGCCCCAGCATTTT.

This clone appeared once. V gene TRBV25-1 combines with J gene TRBJ2-7, with 7 bases matching TRBD1. V lost 4 bases to trimming and J lost 5 bases; unmatched junction nucleotides: 8. CDR1 is MGHDK, CDR2 SYGVNS, per germline. The CDR3 runs 14 residues. The CDR3 sequence is CASSADRDLNEQYF. DNA for the CDR3: TGTGCCAGCAGTGCCGACAGGGATTTGAACGAGCAGTACTTC.

The chain joins TRBV30 to TRBJ1-1; possibly TRBD1 for D (5 bases). This CDR3 is 15 amino acids long. Between the trimmed V and J ends, which lost 4 bases and 1 base, there was a span of 16 bases. The V gene's germline CDR1 is GTSNPN and CDR2 SVGIG (reference sequence). CDR3 in DNA: TGTGCCTGGAAGGGGTGGACGGGGGAGAACACTGAAGCTTTCTTT. As protein: CAWKGWTGENTEAFF.

This clone was found a few times. This rearrangement joins TRBV28 to TRBJ1-2, with D maybe TRBD1 (6 bases). V dropped 3 bases and J dropped 6 bases, with 11 bases sitting between them. The CDR3 loop spans 13 amino acids. The germline V gene encodes CDR1 MDHEN and CDR2 SYDVKM. In nucleotides, the CDR3 is TGTGCCAGCAGTTTGTGGGCAGGGGATGGCTACACCTTC. Its translation: CASSLWAGDGYTF.

The J gene is TRBJ2-7, the V gene TRBV28, with TRBD1 matching 10 bases. The CDR3 covers 17 residues. Losses at the gene ends were 4 bases for V and 2 bases for J; bases not matched to a gene: 11. Germline V gives CDR1 MDHEN, CDR2 SYDVKM. This chain's CDR3 is CASSSGTGAERPYEQYF. CDR3 coding DNA: TGTGCCAGCAGTTCCGGGACAGGGGCTGAGAGGCCCTACGAGCAGTACTTC. The full variable domain, its missing parts supplied by reference TRBV28 and TRBJ2-7, is DVKVTQSSRYLVKRTGEKVFLECVQDMDHENMFWYRQDPGLGLRLIYFSYDVKMKEKGDIPEGYSVSREKKERFSLILESASTNQTSMYLCASSSGTGAERPYEQYFGPGTRLTVT.

This clone was seen only once. The chain links TRBV3-1 (or the pseudogene TRBV3-2) to TRBJ2-3; D is perhaps TRBD2 (5 bases). The germline V and J ends were trimmed by 4 bases and 10 bases, with 12 bases remaining between them. The CDR3 loop spans 12 amino acids. CDR1 and CDR2 from the germline V gene are LGHDT and YNNKEL (reference sequence). The CDR3 here is CASSLSEGPQYF. CDR3 nucleotide sequence: TGTGCCAGCAGCCTAAGCGAGGGTCCGCAGTATTTT.

This rearrangement joins TRBV10-2 to TRBJ1-6; 7 bases align to TRBD1. Germline V gene sequence: CDR1 WSHSY, CDR2 SAAADI. The CDR3 is 16 residues long. V was clipped by 2 bases and J by 8 bases; unmatched bases: 9. The CDR3 sequence is CASSEALRGRDSPLHF. For the CDR3, the DNA is TGCGCCAGCAGTGAGGCCCTGAGGGGGCGAGATTCACCCCTCCACTTT.

V gene TRBV9 combines with J gene TRBJ2-3; 9 nucleotides match TRBD2. With V trimmed by 0 bases and J by 0 bases, 17 bases remained unmatched. Germline loops: CDR1 SGDLS, CDR2 YYNGEE. The length of the CDR3 is 21 residues. CDR3 DNA: TGTGCCAGCAGCGTAGCTCCGGGCGGGAGGGAGACTCGTGCTAGCACAGATACGCAGTATTTT. Translation gives CASSVAPGGRETRASTDTQYF.

This clone came up a few times. The chain employs TRBV7-9 and TRBJ2-3; TRBD2 aligns across 13 bases. V lost 4 bases and J lost 4; bases outside the gene matches: 5. From germline, CDR1 is SEHNR and CDR2 FQNEAQ (reference sequence). This CDR3 region has 16 residues. In nucleotides, the CDR3 is TGTGCCAGCAGCTCGGGACTAGCGGGAACGTCAGATACGCAGTATTTT. As protein: CASSSGLAGTSDTQYF.

This sequence joins TRBV7-3 and TRBJ1-1, with a tentative D call TRBD1 (6 bases). The germline gives CDR1 SGHTA, CDR2 FQGTGA. V lost 5 bases and J 1 base, leaving 14 bases between the germline ends. The CDR3 is 15 residues long. This CDR3 is CASSRSTGKNTEAFF. The CDR3 DNA reads as TGTGCCAGCAGCCGCTCTACAGGGAAGAACACTGAAGCTTTCTTT.

This sequence joins TRBV30 and TRBJ1-1; the match to TRBD1 covers 7 bases. This CDR3 comprises 15 residues. Germline CDR1 GTSNPN, CDR2 SVGIG (reference sequence). The V gene end was trimmed by 1 base and the J gene end by 4 bases; junction bases not matched to a gene: 9. This chain's CDR3 is CAWSETGQIPTEAFF. The CDR3 DNA reads as TGTGCCTGGAGTGAAACGGGACAGATTCCCACTGAAGCTTTCTTT.

A note on this clone: The sample carries other DNA sequences with the same CDR3. The chain recombines TRBV19 with TRBJ1-2; 9 bases line up with TRBD1. The V gene's germline CDR1 is LNHDA and CDR2 SQIVND (reference sequence). J was trimmed by 6 bases and V by 4 bases; bases with no gene match: 12. The CDR3 extends over 16 amino acids. The CDR3 reads CASSTPRDRENDGYTF. Written as DNA, the CDR3 is TGTGCCAGTAGTACTCCCCGGGACAGGGAAAACGATGGCTACACCTTC. Filled out from reference TRBV19 and TRBJ1-2, the complete variable domain reads DGGITQSPKYLFRKEGQNVTLSCEQNLNHDAMYWYRQDPGQGLRLIYYSQIVNDFQKGDIAEGYSVSREKKESFPLTVTSAQKNPTAFYLCASSTPRDRENDGYTFGSGTRLTVV.